The present T cell receptor beta chain was sequenced within a study of T cells in Graves' hyperthyroidism and ophthalmopathy. This clonotype has just a few counts. The antigen is not known. The CDR3 runs 17 residues. V lost 2 bases to trimming and J lost 4 bases; unmatched junction nucleotides: 9. Germline-derived CDR1 and CDR2 are SGHDN and FVKESK. Amplified regions were TCR beta CDR3 sequences from RNA transcripts. HTBI primers were the set used in a first-round RT-PCR of the TCR CDR3. TCRdb redid the calling of the multiplex PCR reads with MiXCR, one entry per CDR3 protein. In the table there are roughly 500,000 distinct CDR3 sequences, around 13% of which are singletons. Findings and limits, study-wide: By a 13 V-J model, ophthalmopathy was set apart from stable hyperthyroidism.

Sequences were obtained from blood. This TCR was sampled from a woman aged 30 to 39 with Graves' hyperthyroidism that later progressed to Graves' ophthalmopathy. The chain recombines TRBV14 with TRBJ2-2, with 8 positions matching TRBD2. CDR3 sequence: CASSQSPAGGTTGELFF. CDR3 nucleotides: TGTGCCAGCAGCCAAAGTCCGGCGGGAGGTACCACCGGGGAGCTGTTTTTT.